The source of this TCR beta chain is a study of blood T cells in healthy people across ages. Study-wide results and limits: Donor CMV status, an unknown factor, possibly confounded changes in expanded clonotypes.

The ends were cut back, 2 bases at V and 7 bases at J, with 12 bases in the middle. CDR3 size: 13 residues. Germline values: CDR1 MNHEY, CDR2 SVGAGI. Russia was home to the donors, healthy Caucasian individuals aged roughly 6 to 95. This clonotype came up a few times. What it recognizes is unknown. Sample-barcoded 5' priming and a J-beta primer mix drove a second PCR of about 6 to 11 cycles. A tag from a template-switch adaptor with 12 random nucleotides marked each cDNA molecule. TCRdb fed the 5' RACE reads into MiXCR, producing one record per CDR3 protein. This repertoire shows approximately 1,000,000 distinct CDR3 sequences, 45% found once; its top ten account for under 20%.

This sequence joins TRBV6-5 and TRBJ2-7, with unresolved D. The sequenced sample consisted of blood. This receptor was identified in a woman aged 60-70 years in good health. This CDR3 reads CASSYTPYNEQYF. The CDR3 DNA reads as TGTGCCAGCAGTTACACCCCTTATAATGAGCAGTACTTC.